This T cell receptor (beta chain) was captured in a study of shared clonotypes between healthy human individuals. The CDR3 consists of 15 residues. Germline V gives CDR1 SGDLS, CDR2 YYNGEE. V lost 0 bases to trimming and J lost 4 bases, with 11 bases between them. Libraries were prepared by immunoSEQ multiplex PCR; TCRdb keeps only in-frame clonotypes and omits some of them. The sample records 2 million to 2.5 million clones, approximately 95% being singletons. What was sequenced was naive CD4+ T cells from PBMCs. Subset meaning: CD45RA+ positively selected. This TCR came from a man aged 18 to 30 in good health. Some clones in this sample may be carry-over from other donors' samples. The V and J genes are TRBV9 and TRBJ2-1, with D maybe TRBD1 (5 bases). DNA for the CDR3: TGTGCCAGCAGCGTAGAAGGGGCGGAATACAATGAGCAGTTCTTC. Encoded protein: CASSVEGAEYNEQFF.